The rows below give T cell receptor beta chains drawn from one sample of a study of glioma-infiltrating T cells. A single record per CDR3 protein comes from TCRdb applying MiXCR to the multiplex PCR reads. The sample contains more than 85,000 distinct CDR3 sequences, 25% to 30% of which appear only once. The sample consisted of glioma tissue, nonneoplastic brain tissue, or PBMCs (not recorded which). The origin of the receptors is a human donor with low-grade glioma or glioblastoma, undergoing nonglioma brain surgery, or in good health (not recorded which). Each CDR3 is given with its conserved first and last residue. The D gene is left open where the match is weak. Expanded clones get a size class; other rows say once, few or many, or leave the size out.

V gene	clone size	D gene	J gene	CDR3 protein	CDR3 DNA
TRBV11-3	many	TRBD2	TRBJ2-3	CASSLKPRTSSDTQYF	TGTGCCAGCAGCCTCAAGCCGAGGACTAGTTCAGATACGCAGTATTTT
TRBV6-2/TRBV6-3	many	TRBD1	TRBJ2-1	CASRLRDRANEQFF	TGTGCCAGCAGGCTCCGGGACAGGGCAAATGAGCAGTTCTTC
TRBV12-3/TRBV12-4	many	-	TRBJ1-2	CASSLADANYGYTF	TGTGCCAGCAGTTTAGCGGACGCTAACTATGGCTACACCTTC
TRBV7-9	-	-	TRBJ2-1	CASRSGHKQFF	TGTGCCAGCAGATCGGGACACAAGCAGTTCTTC
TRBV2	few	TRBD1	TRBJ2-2	CASSDRDRGVRRNTGELFF	TGTGCCAGCAGTGACCGGGACAGGGGTGTTCGGAGAAACACCGGGGAGCTGTTTTTT
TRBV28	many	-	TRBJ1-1	CASSFRSMNTEAFF	TGTGCCAGCAGTTTTCGGAGCATGAACACTGAAGCTTTCTTT
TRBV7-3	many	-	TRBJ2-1	CASSSTGYNEQFF	TGTGCCAGCAGCTCGACAGGATACAATGAGCAGTTCTTC
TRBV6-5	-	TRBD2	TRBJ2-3	CASSYRTSGGPNTQYF	TGTGCCAGCAGTTACAGGACTAGCGGGGGCCCGAATACGCAGTATTTT
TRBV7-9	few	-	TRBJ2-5	CASRRGGGSQETQYF	TGTGCCAGCCGACGAGGCGGAGGGTCCCAAGAGACCCAGTACTTC
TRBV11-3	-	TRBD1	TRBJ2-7	CASSLEGGDSYEQYF	TGTGCCAGCAGCTTAGAAGGGGGCGATTCGTACGAGCAGTACTTC
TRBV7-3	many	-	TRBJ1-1	CASSLMSGTEAFF	TGTGCCAGCAGCTTAATGTCTGGCACTGAAGCTTTCTTT
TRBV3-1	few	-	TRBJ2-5	CASSQDRGTVGYQETQYF	TGTGCCAGCAGCCAAGATCGGGGGACAGTAGGGTACCAAGAGACCCAGTACTTC
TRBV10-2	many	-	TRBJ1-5	CASRAGNNQPQHF	TGCGCCAGCAGGGCAGGAAACAATCAGCCCCAGCATTTT
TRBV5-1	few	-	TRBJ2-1	CASSFGGAANNEQFF	TGCGCCAGCAGCTTCGGTGGGGCAGCCAACAATGAGCAGTTCTTC